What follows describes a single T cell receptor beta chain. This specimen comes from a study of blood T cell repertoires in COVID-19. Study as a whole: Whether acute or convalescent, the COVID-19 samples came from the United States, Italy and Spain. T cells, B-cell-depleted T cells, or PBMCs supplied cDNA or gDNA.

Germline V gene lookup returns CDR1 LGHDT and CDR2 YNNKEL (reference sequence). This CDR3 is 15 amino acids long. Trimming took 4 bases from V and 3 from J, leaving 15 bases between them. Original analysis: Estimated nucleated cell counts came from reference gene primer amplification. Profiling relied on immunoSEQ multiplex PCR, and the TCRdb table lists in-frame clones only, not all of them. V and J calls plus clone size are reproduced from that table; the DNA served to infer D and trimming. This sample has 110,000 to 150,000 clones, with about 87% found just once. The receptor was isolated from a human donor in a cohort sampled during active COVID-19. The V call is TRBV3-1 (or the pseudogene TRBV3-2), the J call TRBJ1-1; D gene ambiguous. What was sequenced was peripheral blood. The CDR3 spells CASSPVWGADTEAFF. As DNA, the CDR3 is TGTGCCAGCAGCCCGGTTTGGGGAGCGGACACTGAAGCTTTCTTT.